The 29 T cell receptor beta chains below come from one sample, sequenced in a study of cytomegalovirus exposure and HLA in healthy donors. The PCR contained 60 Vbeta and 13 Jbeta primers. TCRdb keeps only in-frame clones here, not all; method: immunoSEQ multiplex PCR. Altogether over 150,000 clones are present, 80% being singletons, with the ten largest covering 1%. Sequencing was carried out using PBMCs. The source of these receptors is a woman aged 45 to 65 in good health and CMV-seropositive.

The CDR3 loop is CASSLRLAGAGNTGELFF. The CDR3, as DNA: TGTGCCAGCAGCTTACGACTAGCGGGGGCCGGGAACACCGGGGAGCTGTTTTTT. The chain is built from TRBV7-9 and TRBJ2-2; 12 bases line up with TRBD2. The CDR3 length is 18 residues. V dropped 2 bases and J dropped 1; count of bases not matched to a gene: 5. The germline V gene has CDR1 SEHNR and CDR2 FQNEAQ (reference sequence).

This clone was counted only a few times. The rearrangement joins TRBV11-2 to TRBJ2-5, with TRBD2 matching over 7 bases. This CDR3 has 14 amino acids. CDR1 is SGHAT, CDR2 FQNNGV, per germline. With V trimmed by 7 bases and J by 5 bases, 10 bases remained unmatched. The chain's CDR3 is CASTYRGVGETQYF. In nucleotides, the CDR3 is TGTGCCAGCACCTACCGGGGGGTCGGTGAGACCCAGTACTTC.

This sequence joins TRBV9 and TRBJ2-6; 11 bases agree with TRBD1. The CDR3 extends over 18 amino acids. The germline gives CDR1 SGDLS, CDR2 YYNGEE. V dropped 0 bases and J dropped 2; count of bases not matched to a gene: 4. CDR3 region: CASSVAGTGGPGANVLTF. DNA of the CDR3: TGTGCCAGCAGCGTAGCTGGGACAGGGGGTCCTGGGGCCAACGTCCTGACTTTC.

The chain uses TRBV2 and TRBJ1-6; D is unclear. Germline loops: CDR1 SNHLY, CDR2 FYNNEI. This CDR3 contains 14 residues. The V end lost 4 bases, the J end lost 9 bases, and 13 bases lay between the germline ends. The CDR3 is CASSGQRLGSPLHF. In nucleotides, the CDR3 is TGTGCCAGCAGTGGACAAAGGCTCGGTTCACCCCTCCACTTT.

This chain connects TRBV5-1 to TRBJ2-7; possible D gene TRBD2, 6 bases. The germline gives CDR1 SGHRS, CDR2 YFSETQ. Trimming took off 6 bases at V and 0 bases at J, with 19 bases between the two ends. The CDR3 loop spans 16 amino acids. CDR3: CASTPLPQGLSYEQYF. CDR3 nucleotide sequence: TGCGCCAGCACCCCCCTACCCCAGGGACTCTCCTACGAGCAGTACTTC.

The CDR3 nucleotides read TGCGCCAGCAGCTTGGTAGGTGTCGGGTTCTCCTACAATGAGCAGTTCTTC. It yields the protein CASSLVGVGFSYNEQFF. V usage is TRBV5-1 and J usage is TRBJ2-1; D is unclear. Trimming took off 0 bases at V and 0 bases at J, with 13 bases between the two ends. In germline, CDR1 is SGHRS, CDR2 YFSETQ. The CDR3 loop spans 17 amino acids.

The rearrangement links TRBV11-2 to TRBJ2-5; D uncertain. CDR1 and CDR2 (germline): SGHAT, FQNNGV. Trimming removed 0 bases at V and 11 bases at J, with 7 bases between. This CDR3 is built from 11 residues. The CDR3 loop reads CASSLDNEQYF. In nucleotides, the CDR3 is TGTGCCAGCAGCTTAGACAATGAGCAGTACTTC.

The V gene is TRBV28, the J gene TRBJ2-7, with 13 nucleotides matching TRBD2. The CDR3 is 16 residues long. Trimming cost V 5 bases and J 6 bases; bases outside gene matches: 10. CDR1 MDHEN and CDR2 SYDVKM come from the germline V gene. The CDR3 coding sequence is TGTGCCAGCAGTCCCCGGACTAGCGGGAGATGGAGCGAGCAGTACTTC. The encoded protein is CASSPRTSGRWSEQYF.

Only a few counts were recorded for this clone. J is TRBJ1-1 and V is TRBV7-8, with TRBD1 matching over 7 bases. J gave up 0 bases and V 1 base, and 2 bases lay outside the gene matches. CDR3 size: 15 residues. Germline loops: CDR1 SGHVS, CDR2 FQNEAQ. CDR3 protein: CASSLGQGVNTEAFF. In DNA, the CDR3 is TGTGCCAGCAGCTTAGGGCAGGGGGTGAACACTGAAGCTTTCTTT.

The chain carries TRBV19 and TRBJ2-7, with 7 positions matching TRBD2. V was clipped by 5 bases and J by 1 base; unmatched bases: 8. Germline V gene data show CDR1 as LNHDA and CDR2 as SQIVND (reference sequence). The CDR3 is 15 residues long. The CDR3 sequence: CASSSKAGVSYEQYF. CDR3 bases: TGTGCCAGTAGTTCAAAGGCGGGGGTGTCCTACGAGCAGTACTTC.

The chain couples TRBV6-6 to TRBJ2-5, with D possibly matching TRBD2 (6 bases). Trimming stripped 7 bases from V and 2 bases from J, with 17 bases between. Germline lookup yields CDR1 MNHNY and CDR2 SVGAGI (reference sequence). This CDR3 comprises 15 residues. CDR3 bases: TGTGCCAGCATCGGGGGTTTAACAGCACAAGAGACCCAGTACTTC. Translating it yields CASIGGLTAQETQYF.

The CDR3 region has the DNA TGTGCCAGCAGCTTTAACAGGGGTGGGTTTGAGACCCAGTACTTC. The encoded protein is CASSFNRGGFETQYF. The genes are TRBV5-8 and TRBJ2-5; 7 bases map to TRBD1. The germline gives CDR1 SGHTS, CDR2 YDEGEE. The CDR3 extends over 15 amino acids. V shed 2 bases and J 5 bases; nucleotides not matched to a gene: 9.

The CDR3, as DNA: TGTGCCAGCTCACCACGGTTAAGGGGATATAGCAATCAGCCCCAGCATTTT. As protein: CASSPRLRGYSNQPQHF. The rearrangement joins TRBV18 to TRBJ1-5; possible D gene TRBD1, 5 bases. CDR1 and CDR2 (germline): KGHSH, LQKENI. V lost 1 base, J lost 0 bases, and 13 bases lay in between. The CDR3 runs 17 residues.

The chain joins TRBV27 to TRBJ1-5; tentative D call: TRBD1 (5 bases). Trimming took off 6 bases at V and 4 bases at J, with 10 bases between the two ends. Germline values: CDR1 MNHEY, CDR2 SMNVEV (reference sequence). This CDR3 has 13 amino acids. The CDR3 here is CASSLQENQPQHF. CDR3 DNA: TGTGCCAGCAGCCTACAGGAGAATCAGCCCCAGCATTTT.

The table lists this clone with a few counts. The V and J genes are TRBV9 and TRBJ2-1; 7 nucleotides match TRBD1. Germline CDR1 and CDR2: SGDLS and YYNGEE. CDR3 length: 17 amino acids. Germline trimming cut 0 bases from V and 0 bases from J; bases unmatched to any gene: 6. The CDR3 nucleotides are TGTGCCAGCAGCGTAGGGTCGGGACAGAGCTCCTACAATGAGCAGTTCTTC. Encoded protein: CASSVGSGQSSYNEQFF.

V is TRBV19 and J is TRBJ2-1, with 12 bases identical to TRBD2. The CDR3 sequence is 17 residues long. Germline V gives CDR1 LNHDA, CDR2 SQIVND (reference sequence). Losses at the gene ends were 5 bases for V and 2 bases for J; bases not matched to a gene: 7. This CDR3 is CASSVGASGGAYNEQFF. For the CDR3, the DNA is TGTGCCAGTAGTGTCGGGGCTAGCGGGGGGGCCTACAATGAGCAGTTCTTC.

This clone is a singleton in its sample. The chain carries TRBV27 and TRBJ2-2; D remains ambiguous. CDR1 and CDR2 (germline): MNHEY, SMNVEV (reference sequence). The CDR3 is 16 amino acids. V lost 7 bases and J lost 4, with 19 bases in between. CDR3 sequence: CASKNVRNSFTGELFF. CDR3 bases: TGTGCCAGCAAAAACGTCCGAAATAGTTTCACCGGGGAGCTGTTTTTT.

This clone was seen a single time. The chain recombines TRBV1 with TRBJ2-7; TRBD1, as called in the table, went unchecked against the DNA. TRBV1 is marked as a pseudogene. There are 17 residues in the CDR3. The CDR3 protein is CTSSSSPGTDSPPEQYF. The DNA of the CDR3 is TGCACCAGCAGCTCATCTCCCGGGACAGATTCTCCTCCCGAGCAGTACTTC.

Written as DNA, the CDR3 is TGTGCCAGCAGCGTAGCTACCCGCACAGATACGCAGTATTTT. Its translation is CASSVATRTDTQYF. The rearrangement links TRBV9 to TRBJ2-3; D is uncertain. The CDR3 is made up of 14 amino acids. Per germline, CDR1 SGDLS and CDR2 YYNGEE. The ends were cut back, 0 bases at V and 1 base at J, with 6 bases in the middle.

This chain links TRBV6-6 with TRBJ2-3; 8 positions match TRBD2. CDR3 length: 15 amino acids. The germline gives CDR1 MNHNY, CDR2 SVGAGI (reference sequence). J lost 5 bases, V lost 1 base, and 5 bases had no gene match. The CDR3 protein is CASSYLSGGRDTQYF. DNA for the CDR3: TGTGCCAGCAGTTACTTGTCGGGGGGGCGAGATACGCAGTATTTT.

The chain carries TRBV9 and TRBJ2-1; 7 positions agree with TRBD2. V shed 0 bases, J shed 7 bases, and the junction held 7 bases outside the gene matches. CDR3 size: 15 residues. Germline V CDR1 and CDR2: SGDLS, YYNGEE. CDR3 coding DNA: TGTGCCAGCAGCGTAGCAGTGGGAGGGGCTAATGAGCAGTTCTTC. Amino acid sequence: CASSVAVGGANEQFF. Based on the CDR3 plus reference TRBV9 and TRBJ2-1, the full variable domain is DSGVTQTPKHLITATGQRVTLRCSPRSGDLSVYWYQQSLDQGLQFLIQYYNGEERAKGNILERFSAQQFPDLHSELNLSSLELGDSALYFCASSVAVGGANEQFFGPGTRLTVL.

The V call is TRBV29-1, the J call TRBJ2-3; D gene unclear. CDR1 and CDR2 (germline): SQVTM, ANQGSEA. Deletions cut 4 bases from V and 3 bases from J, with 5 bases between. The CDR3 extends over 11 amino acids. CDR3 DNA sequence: TGCAGCGTTGGCAGGACAGATACGCAGTATTTT. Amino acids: CSVGRTDTQYF.

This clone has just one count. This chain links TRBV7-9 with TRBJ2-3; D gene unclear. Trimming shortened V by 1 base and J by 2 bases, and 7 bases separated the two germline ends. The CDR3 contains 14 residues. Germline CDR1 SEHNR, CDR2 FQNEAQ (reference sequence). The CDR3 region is CASSLDADTDTQYF. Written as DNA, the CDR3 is TGTGCCAGCAGCTTAGACGCGGACACAGATACGCAGTATTTT.

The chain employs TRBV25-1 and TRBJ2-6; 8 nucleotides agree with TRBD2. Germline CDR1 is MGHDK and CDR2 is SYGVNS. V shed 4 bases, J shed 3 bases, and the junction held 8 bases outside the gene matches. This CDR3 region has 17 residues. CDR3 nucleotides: TGTGCCAGCAGTGGAAGTGCGGGGGGCCTTGGGGCCAACGTCCTGACTTTC. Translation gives CASSGSAGGLGANVLTF.

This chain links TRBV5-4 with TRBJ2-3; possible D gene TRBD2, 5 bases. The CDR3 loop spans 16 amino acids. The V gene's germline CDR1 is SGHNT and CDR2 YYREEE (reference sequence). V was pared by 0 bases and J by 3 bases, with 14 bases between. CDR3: CASSLGTGIETDTQYF. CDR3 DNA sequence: TGTGCCAGCAGCTTGGGTACCGGGATTGAAACAGATACGCAGTATTTT.

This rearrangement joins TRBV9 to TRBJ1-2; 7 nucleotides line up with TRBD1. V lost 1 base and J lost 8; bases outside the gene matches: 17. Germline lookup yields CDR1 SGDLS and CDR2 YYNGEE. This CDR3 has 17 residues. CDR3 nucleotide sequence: TGTGCCAGCAGCGTAACTCAATTCGCCATGACAGGGACCGGCTACACCTTC. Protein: CASSVTQFAMTGTGYTF.

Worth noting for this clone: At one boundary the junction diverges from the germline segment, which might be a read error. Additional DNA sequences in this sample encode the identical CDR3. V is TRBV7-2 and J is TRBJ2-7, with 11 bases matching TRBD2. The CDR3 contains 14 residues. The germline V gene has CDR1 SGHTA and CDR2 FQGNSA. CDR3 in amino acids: CASSLAGGSYEQYF. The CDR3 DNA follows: TGTGCCAGCAGCCTAGCGGGGGGATCCTACGAGCAGTACTTC.

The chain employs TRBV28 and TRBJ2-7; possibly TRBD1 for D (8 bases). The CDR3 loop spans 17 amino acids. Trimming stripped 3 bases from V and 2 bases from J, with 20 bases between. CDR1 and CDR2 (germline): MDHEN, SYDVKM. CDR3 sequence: CASSFAPYRGGTYEQYF. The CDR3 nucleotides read TGTGCCAGCAGTTTTGCTCCCTACAGGGGGGGGACCTACGAGCAGTACTTC.

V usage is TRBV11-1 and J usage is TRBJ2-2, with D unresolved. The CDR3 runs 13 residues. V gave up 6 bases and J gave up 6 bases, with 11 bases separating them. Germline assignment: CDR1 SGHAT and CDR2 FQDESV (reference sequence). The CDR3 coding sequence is TGTGCCAGCAGGTTGAAAGTAGCCGGGGAGCTGTTTTTT. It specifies CASRLKVAGELFF.